The rows below give T cell receptor beta chains drawn from one sample of a study of cytomegalovirus exposure and HLA in healthy donors. TCRdb's copy holds only in-frame clones and misses some; the assay was immunoSEQ multiplex PCR. The table has around 70,000 clones, under 80% seen once. Sequencing was done on a sample of PBMCs. These receptors all stem from a man between 60 and 75 years old in good health and CMV-seropositive. The CDR3 runs from the conserved cysteine through the conserved F or W. A D gene is named only where the DNA matches it firmly. The size field is filled for only some rows; it gives once, few, many or a size class.

>14|TRBV5-5|-|-|TRBJ2-2
TGTGCCAGCAGCTTTCACAGGGCGGGCGGGGAGCTGTTTTTT
CASSFHRAGGELFF
>14|TRBV6-1|-|once|TRBJ2-5
TGTGCCAGCAGTGAAATGGGCACACAAGAGACCCAGTACTTC
CASSEMGTQETQYF
>14|TRBV5-5|-|-|TRBJ1-1
TGTGCCAGCAGCTTGGCCCTCCTGAACACTGAAGCTTTCTTT
CASSLALLNTEAFF
>14|TRBV5-4|-|few|TRBJ2-1
TGTGCCAGCAGCTACGGCGGGGTTTACAATGAGCAGTTCTTC
CASSYGGVYNEQFF
>16|TRBV7-9|TRBD2|-|TRBJ2-5
TGTGCCAGCAGCTTAAAAGGTCCGGGGGGGGGAGAGACCCAGTACTTC
CASSLKGPGGGETQYF
>13|TRBV7-8|TRBD1|-|TRBJ2-7
TGTGCCAGCAGCTCAGACAGGGCCAATGAGCAGTACTTC
CASSSDRANEQYF
>13|TRBV7-6|-|once|TRBJ1-6
TGTGCCAGCAGCTCCCTAGGGGATTCACCCCTCCACTTT
CASSSLGDSPLHF
>16|TRBV6-1|-|-|TRBJ2-5
TGTGCCAGCAGTGTGAGTTTTGGCAGGCCTCAAGAGACCCAGTACTTC
CASSVSFGRPQETQYF
>18|TRBV18|TRBD2|-|TRBJ2-2
TGTGCCAGCTCACCACGGAGACTAGCGGCGGCCAACACCGGGGAGCTGTTTTTT
CASSPRRLAAANTGELFF
>15|TRBV7-9|-|-|TRBJ2-1
TGTGCCTCCCAGGAAGACCTGAGCTCCTACAATGAGCAGTTCTTC
CASQEDLSSYNEQFF
>16|TRBV19|-|-|TRBJ2-1
TGTGCCAGCCATCCCCAGGGGCAACCATCCTACAATGAGCAGTTCTTC
CASHPQGQPSYNEQFF
>15|TRBV6-5|-|-|TRBJ1-3
TGTGCCAGCAGCCTCGACAGCTTCTCTGGAAACACCATATATTTT
CASSLDSFSGNTIYF
>14|TRBV2|-|few|TRBJ2-1
TGTGCCAGCACTTTGGAGGCCTCCTACAATGAGCAGTTCTTC
CASTLEASYNEQFF